The present entry profiles one T cell receptor (beta chain) with its context. Its matching antigen is unknown. This sample was taken from a study of blood T cells in healthy people across ages. Together with a sample-barcoded 5' primer, a J-beta primer mix was included in a second PCR lasting roughly 6 to 12 cycles. Each cDNA was tagged by a template-switch adaptor containing 12 random nucleotides. TCRdb used MiXCR to reprocess the 5' RACE reads, holding one entry per CDR3 protein. This sample yields about 970,000 distinct CDR3 sequences, of which 51% are seen a single time; 20% to 25% belongs to the top ten. Overall study findings and caveats: PBMCs left unsorted prevented a conclusive naive versus antigen-experienced comparison.

V lost 5 bases to trimming and J lost 4 bases, with 10 bases between them. Germline V gene sequence: CDR1 LNHNV, CDR2 YYDKDF (reference sequence). CDR3 size: 13 residues. Material: blood. The TCR originated in a woman aged 55-70 years in good health. The V and J genes are TRBV15 and TRBJ2-3, with unresolved D. The chain's CDR3 is CATSELMADTQYF. The CDR3 nucleotides read TGTGCCACCAGCGAATTAATGGCAGATACGCAGTATTTT. Filled out from reference TRBV15 and TRBJ2-3, the complete variable domain reads DAMVIQNPRYQVTQFGKPVTLSCSQTLNHNVMYWYQQKSSQAPKLLFHYYDKDFNNEADTPDNFQSRRPNTSFCFLDIRSPGLGDTAMYLCATSELMADTQYFGPGTRLTVL.